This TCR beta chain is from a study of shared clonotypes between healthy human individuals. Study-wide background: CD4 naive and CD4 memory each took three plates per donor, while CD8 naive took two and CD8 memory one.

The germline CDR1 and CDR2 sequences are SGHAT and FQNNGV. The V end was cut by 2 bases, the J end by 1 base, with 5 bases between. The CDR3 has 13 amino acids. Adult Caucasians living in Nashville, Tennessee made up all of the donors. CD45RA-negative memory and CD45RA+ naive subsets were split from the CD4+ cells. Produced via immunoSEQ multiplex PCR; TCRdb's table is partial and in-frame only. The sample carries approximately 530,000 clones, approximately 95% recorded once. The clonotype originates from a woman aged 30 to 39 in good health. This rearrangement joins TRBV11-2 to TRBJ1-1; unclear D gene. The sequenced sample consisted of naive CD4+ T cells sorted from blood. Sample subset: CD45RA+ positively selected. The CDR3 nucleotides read TGTGCCAGCAGCTTATCAGCGAACACTGAAGCTTTCTTT. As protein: CASSLSANTEAFF.